These 11 T cell receptor beta chains were all obtained from the same sample, sequenced in a study of T cell changes during pregnancy in multiple sclerosis. Produced via immunoSEQ multiplex PCR; TCRdb's table is partial and in-frame only. The sample records around 50,000 clones, about 90% being singletons. The source material was CD4+ T cells from peripheral blood mononuclear cells, sampled in the second trimester of pregnancy. These receptors were obtained from a female donor with multiple sclerosis, enrolled in a pregnancy study.

This sequence joins TRBV15 and TRBJ1-4; D is undetermined. The CDR3 has 15 residues. Germline CDR1 and CDR2: LNHNV and YYDKDF (reference sequence). The V end lost 2 bases, the J end lost 5 bases, and 12 bases lay between the germline ends. Written as DNA, the CDR3 is TGTGCCACCAGCAGAATTGAGGGAGTGAATGAAAAACTGTTTTTT. As protein: CATSRIEGVNEKLFF.

The rearrangement uses TRBV6-1 and TRBJ2-7; 7 bases align to TRBD1. Looked up from germline, CDR1 is MNHNS and CDR2 is SASEGT. This CDR3 region has 15 residues. The V and J ends lost 0 bases and 2 bases, in that order; junction bases with no gene match: 4. The CDR3: CASSEAPGGAYEQYF. Here the CDR3 DNA reads TGTGCCAGCAGTGAAGCGCCAGGGGGTGCCTACGAGCAGTACTTC.

The chain links TRBV19 to TRBJ2-6; possible D gene TRBD1, 5 bases. The CDR3 runs 15 residues. Trimming shortened V by 8 bases and J by 3 bases, and 14 bases separated the two germline ends. CDR1 and CDR2 from the germline V gene are LNHDA and SQIVND (reference sequence). CDR3 loop: CASGAGLVGANVLTF. For the CDR3, the DNA is TGTGCCAGTGGCGCAGGGCTTGTTGGGGCCAACGTCCTGACTTTC. Full variable domain (rest looked up from reference TRBV19 and TRBJ2-6): DGGITQSPKYLFRKEGQNVTLSCEQNLNHDAMYWYRQDPGQGLRLIYYSQIVNDFQKGDIAEGYSVSREKKESFPLTVTSAQKNPTAFYLCASGAGLVGANVLTFGAGSRLTVL.

This chain links TRBV9 with TRBJ1-1, with D possibly matching TRBD1 (5 bases). Germline CDR1 is SGDLS and CDR2 is YYNGEE. The length of the CDR3 is 18 residues. Trimming stripped 0 bases from V and 1 base from J, with 19 bases between. CDR3 DNA sequence: TGTGCCAGCAGCGTAGTTGAGACCTCGGGACTTACGAACACTGAAGCTTTCTTT. Translating it yields CASSVVETSGLTNTEAFF.

This chain joins TRBV7-9 and TRBJ2-1; TRBD2 is a possible D gene (6 bases). Germline assignment: CDR1 SEHNR and CDR2 FQNEAQ (reference sequence). Trimming shortened V by 5 bases and J by 4 bases, and 12 bases separated the two germline ends. This CDR3 is 14 amino acids long. The CDR3 sequence is CASSGDGRYNEQFF. DNA for the CDR3: TGTGCCAGCAGCGGCGACGGGAGATACAATGAGCAGTTCTTC.

V usage is TRBV4-1 and J usage is TRBJ2-3; 13 bases line up with TRBD2. The CDR3 totals 16 residues. V shed 3 bases, J shed 3 bases, and the junction held 3 bases outside the gene matches. Germline V lookup: CDR1 MGHRA, CDR2 YSYEKL. The CDR3, as DNA: TGCGCCAGCAGCCAGCCGGGACTAGCGGGGACAGATACGCAGTATTTT. Its translation is CASSQPGLAGTDTQYF.

This chain uses TRBV7-2 with TRBJ2-3; a weak D match, TRBD1 (6 bases). CDR1 is SGHTA, CDR2 FQGNSA, per germline. V was shortened by 4 bases and J by 0 bases, with 8 bases between the two germline ends. The length of the CDR3 is 14 residues. In nucleotides, the CDR3 is TGTGCCAGCAGCTCGGGACAAAGCACAGATACGCAGTATTTT. Translation: CASSSGQSTDTQYF.

The chain carries TRBV18 and TRBJ1-5; tentatively, D is TRBD1 (6 bases). CDR1 and CDR2 (germline): KGHSH, LQKENI. The CDR3 is made up of 13 amino acids. V lost 6 bases and J 1 base, leaving 7 bases between the germline ends. The CDR3 region is CASSTGSNQPQHF. The CDR3 region has the DNA TGTGCCAGCTCCACAGGGAGCAATCAGCCCCAGCATTTT.

This clone has only one observation. The V and J genes are TRBV30 and TRBJ1-6, with D possibly matching TRBD1 (5 bases). V was shortened by 5 bases and J by 3 bases, with 14 bases between the two germline ends. This CDR3 contains 15 residues. Germline CDR1 GTSNPN, CDR2 SVGIG (reference sequence). The CDR3 spells CAWDTGSSYNSPLHF. The CDR3 DNA is TGTGCCTGGGACACAGGTTCAAGCTATAATTCACCCCTCCACTTT.

The rearrangement joins TRBV29-1 to TRBJ2-3, with 8 positions matching TRBD1. The CDR3 is 16 residues long. Germline CDR1 SQVTM, CDR2 ANQGSEA. Unmatched junction bases numbered 14, after V lost 5 bases and J lost 4 bases. CDR3 bases: TGCAGCGTTAGTGGGACCAGGGACAGGTCGCCAGATACGCAGTATTTT. Protein: CSVSGTRDRSPDTQYF.

The V and J genes are TRBV6-6 and TRBJ2-5; tentatively, D is TRBD1 (6 bases). Trimming removed 5 bases at V and 2 bases at J, with 15 bases between. The V gene's germline CDR1 is MNHNY and CDR2 SVGAGI (reference sequence). There are 15 residues in the CDR3. CDR3 region: CASSSLRGWQETQYF. DNA of the CDR3: TGTGCCAGCAGTAGCCTCAGGGGATGGCAAGAGACCCAGTACTTC.